The next 3 T cell receptor beta chains were all read from a single sample in a study of blood T cell repertoires in COVID-19. Sequencing was performed with immunoSEQ multiplex PCR; in TCRdb, only in-frame clones are kept and a portion is missing. This table holds approximately 240,000 clones, roughly 84% found once. Source material: peripheral blood. The receptors here all came from a woman between 40 and 55 years old with active or convalescent COVID-19.

This clone came up once. This chain joins TRBV14 and TRBJ2-2; 9 positions agree with TRBD1. Germline V lookup: CDR1 SGHDN, CDR2 FVKESK. The CDR3 extends over 14 amino acids. Trimming at V came to 11 bases and at J to 6 bases, leaving 10 bases not matched to a gene. Here the CDR3 DNA reads TGTGCCGGACCGACAGGGGGGGAGGCCGGGGAGCTGTTTTTT. Translation: CAGPTGGEAGELFF.

The chain has TRBV19 and TRBJ2-3, with a tentative D call TRBD1 (6 bases). The germline V gene has CDR1 LNHDA and CDR2 SQIVND (reference sequence). The CDR3 has 15 residues. V gave up 4 bases and J gave up 2 bases, with 13 bases separating them. CDR3 sequence reads: CASSTPQGHTDTQYF. In DNA, the CDR3 is TGTGCCAGTAGTACCCCCCAGGGGCACACAGATACGCAGTATTTT.

V and J are TRBV6-6 and TRBJ1-6; D is possibly TRBD1 (5 bases). CDR1 and CDR2 from the germline V gene are MNHNY and SVGAGI (reference sequence). This CDR3 spans 16 amino acids. The V and J ends lost 1 base and 8 bases respectively, with 15 bases between them. CDR3 sequence: CASSYFPGNRDSPLHF. In nucleotides, the CDR3 is TGTGCCAGCAGTTACTTTCCAGGGAATAGGGATTCACCCCTCCACTTT.